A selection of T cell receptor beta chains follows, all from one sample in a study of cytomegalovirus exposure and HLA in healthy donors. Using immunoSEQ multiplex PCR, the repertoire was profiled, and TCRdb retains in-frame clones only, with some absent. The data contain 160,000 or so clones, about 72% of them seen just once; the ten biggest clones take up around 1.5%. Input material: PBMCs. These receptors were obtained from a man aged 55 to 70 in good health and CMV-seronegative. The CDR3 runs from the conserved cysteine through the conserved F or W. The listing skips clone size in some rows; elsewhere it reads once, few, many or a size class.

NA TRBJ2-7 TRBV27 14 CASAPGQGVGEQYF
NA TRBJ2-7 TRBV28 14 CASSLSGAAYEQYF
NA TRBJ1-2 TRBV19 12 CASSDRIYGYTF
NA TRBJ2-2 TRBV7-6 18 CASSISGTSGGNTGELFF
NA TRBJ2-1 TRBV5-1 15 CASSLVAVLNNEQFF
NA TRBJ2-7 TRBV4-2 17 CASSRTTGGPPVREQYF
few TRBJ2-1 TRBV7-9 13 CASSVTEYNEQFF
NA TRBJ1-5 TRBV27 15 CASSSNRNSNQPQHF
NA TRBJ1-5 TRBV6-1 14 CASSDYRGNQPQHF
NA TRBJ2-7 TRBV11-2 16 CASSSSTGLAGYEQYF
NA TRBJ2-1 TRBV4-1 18 CASSQVDMGLAGYNEQFF
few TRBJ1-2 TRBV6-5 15 CASSLFDGRNYGYTF
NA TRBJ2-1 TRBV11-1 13 CASSLGHSNEQFF
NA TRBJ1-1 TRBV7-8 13 CASSFGPNTEAFF
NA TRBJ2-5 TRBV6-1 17 CASSEHPGLAGEETQYF
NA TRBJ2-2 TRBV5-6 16 CASSLVGQGAFGELFF
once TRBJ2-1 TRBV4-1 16 CASRTPGHSSYNEQFF
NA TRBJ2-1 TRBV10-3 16 CAISEPNRWGGNEQFF
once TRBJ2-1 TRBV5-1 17 CASSLEWGQGSIDEQFF
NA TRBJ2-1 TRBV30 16 CAWRLFSGNPYNEQFF
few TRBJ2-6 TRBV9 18 CASSTGTSGNSGANVLTF
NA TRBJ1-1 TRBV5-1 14 CASSRDRLNTEAFF
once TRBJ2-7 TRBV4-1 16 CASSQDPGLSSYEQYF
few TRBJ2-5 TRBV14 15 CASSQSSRLQETQYF
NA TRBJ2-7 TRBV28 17 CASIPGLAGVFAYEQYF
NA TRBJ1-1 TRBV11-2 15 CASSLVSGVQTEAFF
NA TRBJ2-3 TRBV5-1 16 CASQLGGGPPADTQYF
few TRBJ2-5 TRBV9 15 CASSVSAGGQETQYF
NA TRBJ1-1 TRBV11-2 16 CASNPNWDRGHTEAFF
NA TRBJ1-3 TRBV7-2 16 CASSLEFALPGNTIYF
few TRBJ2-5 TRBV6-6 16 CASSYPLAGGQETQYF
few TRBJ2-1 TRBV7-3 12 CASSLNSHEQFF
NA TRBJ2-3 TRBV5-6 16 CASSLSTRRSTDTQYF
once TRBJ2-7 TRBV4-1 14 CARSSGRAPYEQYF
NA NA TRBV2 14 CASSALQGAYEQYF
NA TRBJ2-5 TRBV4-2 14 CASSPLAYQETQYF
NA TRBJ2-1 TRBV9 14 CASSVAGRNNEQFF
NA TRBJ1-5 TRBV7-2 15 CASSSQMDGGRPQHF
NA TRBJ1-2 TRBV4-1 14 CASSLGGRNYGYTF
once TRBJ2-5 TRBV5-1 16 CASSGGDRGFFETQYF
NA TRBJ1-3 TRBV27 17 CASSPLTGSRPGNTIYF